Presented here are 16 T cell receptor beta chains from one specimen sequenced in a study of T-cell reconstitution after alpha-beta-depleted transplantation in children. During its preparation, the TCRbeta library received unique molecular identifiers. TCRdb analysed the PCR reads with MiXCR anew, one entry per CDR3 protein. This sample yields 800,000 to 1,000,000 distinct CDR3 sequences, of which under 30% are seen a single time; more than 25% belongs to the top ten. This sample comprised PBMCs, mostly from graft donor cells, obtained 360 days after TCRalphabeta/CD19-depleted stem cell transplant. Receptors were obtained from a boy younger than two who had a stem cell transplant for SCID, so the T cells may come from the graft donor.

The CDR3 coding sequence is TGTGCCAGCAGCTTATCAGGGATTCGCTCCTACGAGCAGTACTTC. It yields the protein CASSLSGIRSYEQYF. This chain connects TRBV7-2 to TRBJ2-7, with a weak D call TRBD1 (5 bases). The CDR3 has 15 amino acids. Looked up from germline, CDR1 is SGHTA and CDR2 is FQGNSA. V dropped 2 bases and J dropped 0 bases, with 11 bases sitting between them.

The CDR3, as DNA: TGCAGTGCTAGACCCTGGACAAAAGGAAACACCATATATTTT. Its translation is CSARPWTKGNTIYF. The J gene is TRBJ1-3, the V gene TRBV20-1, with D possibly TRBD1 on 5 matching bases. Germline CDR1 reads DFQATT; CDR2 reads SNEGSKA (reference sequence). This CDR3 is 14 amino acids long. The V and J ends lost 2 bases and 4 bases respectively, with 12 bases between them.

J is TRBJ2-7 and V is TRBV3-1; D is unresolved. Germline V gives CDR1 LGHDT, CDR2 YNNKEL (reference sequence). The CDR3 has 15 residues. V was cut by 2 bases and J by 5 bases, with 16 bases left in between. The CDR3 region is CASSQRPAGSDEQYF. The CDR3 coding sequence is TGTGCCAGCAGCCAAAGGCCTGCCGGGTCGGACGAGCAGTACTTC.

This sequence joins TRBV27 and TRBJ1-5, with D uncertain. V lost 3 bases and J 4 bases, leaving 7 bases between the germline ends. The CDR3 runs 13 residues. Germline CDR1 is MNHEY and CDR2 is SMNVEV (reference sequence). CDR3 in amino acids: CASSFVLNQPQHF. The CDR3 DNA reads TGTGCCAGCAGTTTCGTCTTAAATCAGCCCCAGCATTTT.

The V gene is TRBV5-5, the J gene TRBJ2-1; D is possibly TRBD2 (5 bases). This CDR3 has 15 residues. The germline V gene has CDR1 SGHKS and CDR2 YYEKEE (reference sequence). The V and J ends lost 0 bases and 13 bases respectively, with 20 bases between them. The DNA for the CDR3 is TGTGCCAGCAGCTTGGTCGGAGTTAGGGAGTACATTCAGTTCTTC. It is translated as CASSLVGVREYIQFF.

V usage is TRBV4-3 and J usage is TRBJ2-7; a weak D match, TRBD2 (6 bases). The CDR3 runs to 16 residues. V was cut by 3 bases and J by 0 bases, with 15 bases left in between. In germline, CDR1 is LGHNA, CDR2 YSLEER. In DNA form, the CDR3 reads TGCGCCAGCAGCCATGACGGAGGTAGCGGCTCCTACGAGCAGTACTTC. Protein product: CASSHDGGSGSYEQYF.

This clonotype has only a few counts. The chain is built from TRBV7-8 and TRBJ1-5; D remains ambiguous. Germline CDR1 SGHVS, CDR2 FQNEAQ. V shed 5 bases and J shed 0 bases, with 8 bases lying between them. This CDR3 contains 14 residues. The CDR3 is CASSPQNSNQPQHF. In DNA form, the CDR3 reads TGTGCCAGCAGCCCCCAGAATAGCAATCAGCCCCAGCATTTT.

This clonotype was seen a few times. This rearrangement joins TRBV7-2 to TRBJ2-7; D is possibly TRBD1 or TRBD2 (6 bases each). The V end was cut by 0 bases, the J end by 1 base, with 13 bases between. CDR1 is SGHTA and CDR2 is FQGNSA in the germline V gene. CDR3 length: 16 residues. CDR3 in DNA: TGTGCCAGCAGCTTAGCGAGGGGGAGGAAATCCTACGAGCAGTACTTC. Its protein is CASSLARGRKSYEQYF.

This chain joins TRBV2 and TRBJ2-2, with D perhaps matching TRBD1 (5 bases). Trimming removed 4 bases from V and 6 bases from J, with 12 bases in between. Germline V gives CDR1 SNHLY, CDR2 FYNNEI. The CDR3 is 14 residues long. In DNA form, the CDR3 reads TGTGCCAGCAGTGTTGTCAGGGAAGCCGGGGAGCTGTTTTTT. This encodes CASSVVREAGELFF. Filled out from reference TRBV2 and TRBJ2-2, the complete variable domain reads EPEVTQTPSHQVTQMGQEVILRCVPISNHLYFYWYRQILGQKVEFLVSFYNNEISEKSEIFDDQFSVERPDGSNFTLKIRSTKLEDSAMYFCASSVVREAGELFFGEGSRLTVL.

This clonotype was seen a single time. V gene TRBV24-1 combines with J gene TRBJ2-3; TRBD2 might be the D (6 bases). This CDR3 is 15 amino acids long. Trimming left V 6 bases short and J 11 bases short, with 23 bases between. Germline V gives CDR1 KGHDR, CDR2 SFDVKD. CDR3: CATSPGDSRGWRQYF. CDR3 nucleotide sequence: TGTGCCACCAGTCCGGGGGACTCGAGAGGGTGGAGGCAGTATTTT.

J is TRBJ2-7 and V is TRBV30, with D possibly being TRBD1 (5 bases). The CDR3 has 15 amino acids. Germline assignment: CDR1 GTSNPN and CDR2 SVGIG (reference sequence). V lost 0 bases to trimming and J lost 4 bases, with 16 bases between them. CDR3 sequence reads: CAWSVRGLGSYEQYF. CDR3 sequence (DNA): TGTGCCTGGAGTGTAAGGGGCCTGGGGTCTTACGAGCAGTACTTC.

V and J are TRBV27 and TRBJ2-7, with 9 positions matching TRBD1. The CDR3 runs to 14 residues. The J segment lost 6 bases and the V segment lost 3 bases, leaving 6 bases of the junction unmatched. CDR1 and CDR2 from the germline V gene are MNHEY and SMNVEV (reference sequence). The CDR3 sequence: CASSFGQGIREQYF. The DNA for the CDR3 is TGTGCCAGCAGTTTCGGACAGGGGATACGCGAGCAGTACTTC.

There are a few counts of this clonotype. The rearrangement joins TRBV20-1 to TRBJ2-1; D is uncertain. The CDR3 has 15 residues. V was trimmed by 3 bases and J by 0 bases, leaving 12 bases between them. Germline V CDR1 and CDR2: DFQATT, SNEGSKA (reference sequence). This CDR3 reads CSARFFGSSYNEQFF. The CDR3 coding sequence is TGCAGTGCTAGGTTCTTCGGAAGCTCCTACAATGAGCAGTTCTTC.

This chain uses TRBV12-3 or TRBV12-4 with TRBJ1-5; possible D gene TRBD1, 6 bases. The V end was cut by 5 bases, the J end by 1 base, with 12 bases between. The CDR3 runs 15 residues. The CDR3 bases are TGTGCCAGCAGTCCCGGGGGGCGAAGCAATCAGCCCCAGCATTTT. Encoded protein: CASSPGGRSNQPQHF.

This clonotype has only a few counts. The rearrangement links TRBV6-5 to TRBJ2-3; 7 positions match TRBD1. The CDR3 runs to 16 residues. V shed 2 bases, J shed 0 bases, and the junction held 5 bases outside the gene matches. Germline CDR1 and CDR2: MNHEY and SVGAGI. CDR3: CASSYRRGQSTDTQYF. The CDR3, as DNA: TGTGCCAGCAGTTACCGTCGGGGACAGAGCACAGATACGCAGTATTTT.

A few counts support this clonotype. The chain employs TRBV4-3 and TRBJ2-3; TRBD2 matches at 11 bases. CDR1 and CDR2 (germline): LGHNA, YSLEER. V shed 0 bases, J shed 10 bases, and the junction held 18 bases outside the gene matches. The length of the CDR3 is 19 residues. The CDR3 loop reads CASSQEKLNPGLAALAQYF. In nucleotides, the CDR3 is TGCGCCAGCAGCCAAGAGAAGCTTAACCCGGGACTAGCGGCCCTGGCGCAGTATTTT.